Reported below is one T cell receptor beta chain. The record originates from a study of blood T cells in healthy people across ages. The CDR3 spans 12 residues. V shed 7 bases and J shed 8 bases, with 12 bases lying between them. Together with a sample-barcoded 5' primer, a J-beta primer mix was included in a second PCR lasting about 6 to 12 cycles. MiXCR, applied by TCRdb to the 5' RACE reads, yields one record per CDR3 protein. The data contain 750,000 to 950,000 distinct CDR3 sequences, about 53% of them singletons. This sequence joins TRBV12-3 or TRBV12-4 and TRBJ2-1; no clear D gene. This TCR was sampled from a man older than 75 in good health. The sample consisted of blood. The CDR3 reads CASTLSGHEQFF. In DNA form, the CDR3 reads TGTGCCAGCACCCTCTCTGGCCATGAGCAGTTCTTC.